This record looks at one T cell receptor beta chain sequence and its context. Its antigen is unknown. Base quality data are lacking; no much larger clone is found one base away. The sample's treatment or condition, from its label and the paper: in vitro stimulation with specific CMV peptide epitopes to enrich CMV-specific T cells. The data derive from a study of T cell repertoires in cytomegalovirus infection (dated by TCRdb to the late 2010s). In terms of the full investigation: The peptide stimulations were aimed at well-studied HLA-B-restricted epitopes as well as recently identified HLA-C-restricted CMV epitopes, whose presentation resists viral immunomodulation. Donor HLA type was relevant to the analysis, because carriage of CMV infection together with the matching HLA type was indicated by public TCR beta signatures.

TCRdb names Illumina HiSeq 1500 as the instrument used. Using fastp trimming at Q25 and MiXCR clonotype assembly, TCRdb reanalyzed the public sequencing data and kept in-frame beta chains. Rows are combined by CDR3 protein, so each entry shows the most common genes and DNA. The sample has about 920,000 distinct CDR3 sequences on record, 31% of them singletons. The ten top clones hold about 14% of the sample. General conclusions and limits of the study: The ex vivo response was dominated by HLA-C-restricted CMV-specific TCR beta clonotypes, which also provided the single most frequent clonotype in two of eight donors. Cumulative frequency of public TCR beta family members discriminated carriers of CMV infection plus the relevant HLA type in this cohort and an independent 352-donor cohort.

Sample: cultured CD8+ T cells from PBMCs, taken from culture after CMV antigen stimulation. The clonotype was recovered from a human donor in good health (CMV status not recorded). Some clones in this sample may be carry-over from other donors' samples.

The sequenced DNA is TGCGCCAGCAGCCAAGATTTTAGCGGGGGGTCAGATACGCAGTATTTT. The resulting protein is CASSQDFSGGSDTQYF. Recombination connected TRBV4-3 to TRBJ2-3, with TRBD2 matching 10 junction bases. V ends up 0 bases short and J 4 bases short, with an unmatched junction base count of 4. The CDR3 measures 16 amino acids from cysteine to phenylalanine. Only the CDR3 DNA stays, 48 bases, in frame from base 1. Looking up the germline V gene yields CDR1 LGHNA and CDR2 YSLEER.